Following are 8 T cell receptor beta chains from one sample sequenced in a study of patients and donors after allogeneic stem cell transplantation. TCRdb re-analysed the RT-PCR reads in MiXCR, keeping a single row per CDR3 protein. The data contain 150,000 to 250,000 distinct CDR3 sequences, around two fifths of them singletons. The sequenced sample was blood, either unsorted or a sorted T cell fraction (not recorded which). These receptors were taken from a human donor who was either an allogeneic HSCT recipient or a stem cell or donor lymphocyte infusion donor (not recorded which). It is not recorded whose cells these are; they may come from a transplant donor.

The chain employs TRBV5-6 and TRBJ1-3; a weak D match, TRBD1 (6 bases). V lost 5 bases and J lost 0, with 12 bases in between. Germline CDR1 is SGHDT and CDR2 is YYEEEE. This CDR3 spans 15 amino acids. Here the CDR3 reads CASRLTGVSGNTIYF. Here the CDR3 DNA reads TGTGCCAGCAGATTGACAGGAGTCTCTGGAAACACCATATATTTT.

The chain employs TRBV20-1 and TRBJ1-1, with D tentatively TRBD1 (5 bases). V lost 0 bases, J lost 0 bases, and 11 bases lay in between. Germline CDR1 is DFQATT and CDR2 is SNEGSKA (reference sequence). The CDR3 contains 15 residues. CDR3 protein: CSARDRGKLNTEAFF. The DNA of the CDR3 is TGCAGTGCTAGAGATCGGGGGAAACTGAACACTGAAGCTTTCTTT.

A single count supports this clonotype. This chain uses TRBV5-1 with TRBJ2-1, with no clear D. Between the trimmed V and J ends, which lost 4 bases and 4 bases, there was a span of 12 bases. Germline CDR1 reads SGHRS; CDR2 reads YFSETQ. The CDR3 totals 14 residues. The CDR3 here is CASSHLVPYNEQFF. DNA of the CDR3: TGCGCCAGCAGCCATCTAGTTCCGTACAATGAGCAGTTCTTC.

This chain links TRBV7-8 with TRBJ2-2, with D possibly matching TRBD2 (5 bases). V shed 7 bases and J shed 1 base, with 10 bases lying between them. The germline V gene encodes CDR1 SGHVS and CDR2 FQNEAQ. This CDR3 comprises 14 residues. For the CDR3, the DNA is TGTGCCAGCACCGAAAGCGGGAACACCGGGGAGCTGTTTTTT. As protein: CASTESGNTGELFF.

The chain recombines TRBV28 with TRBJ1-5; 7 positions match TRBD1. The CDR3 spans 12 residues. CDR1 and CDR2 (germline): MDHEN, SYDVKM. V was pared by 6 bases and J by 12 bases, with 8 bases of the junction left unmatched. In DNA, the CDR3 is TGTGCCAGCAGCCCAATTGACAGGGACCAGCATTTT. Translation gives CASSPIDRDQHF.

The table lists this clonotype with a few counts. This chain connects TRBV7-6 to TRBJ1-5; a weak D match, TRBD1 (5 bases). Looked up from germline, CDR1 is SGHVS and CDR2 is FNYEAQ. The length of the CDR3 is 13 residues. The V end lost 3 bases, the J end lost 5 bases, and 8 bases lay between the germline ends. CDR3 sequence: CASSLGVDQPQHF. The CDR3 nucleotides read TGTGCCAGCAGCTTGGGGGTGGATCAGCCCCAGCATTTT.

The V call is TRBV24-1, the J call TRBJ2-5, with TRBD1 matching 7 bases. Germline V CDR1 and CDR2: KGHDR, SFDVKD. The CDR3 is 15 residues long. J gave up 3 bases and V 0 bases, and 3 bases lay outside the gene matches. The CDR3 loop is CATSDLRTGEETQYF. For the CDR3, the DNA is TGTGCCACCAGTGATTTGAGGACAGGTGAAGAGACCCAGTACTTC.

The rearrangement links TRBV4-3 to TRBJ2-7; 8 nucleotides line up with TRBD2. The V segment lost 1 base and the J segment 0 bases; nucleotides outside the gene matches: 5. The germline gives CDR1 LGHNA, CDR2 YSLEER. The CDR3 has 16 amino acids. In DNA, the CDR3 is TGCGCCAGCAGCCAAGTTGGGACTAGAGGCTCCTACGAGCAGTACTTC. Protein product: CASSQVGTRGSYEQYF.